This is a list of T cell receptor beta chains from one sample in a study of blood T cells in healthy people across ages. In TCRdb, the 5' RACE reads were re-called with MiXCR into one record per CDR3 protein. The sample has some 900,000 distinct CDR3 sequences, 29% seen once; the top ten hold around 16%. Sequencing was performed on blood. Every receptor here comes from a woman older than 75 in good health. CDR3s include the opening cysteine and the closing phenylalanine or tryptophan. The D gene is left open where the match is weak. Expanded clones are given a class, and other clones once, few, many or no size at all.

v_call,clone_size,d_call,j_call,cdr3_aa,cdr3_nt
TRBV28,.,.,TRBJ1-1,CASTTPGKMNTEAFF,TGTGCCAGCACCACTCCAGGGAAGATGAACACTGAAGCTTTCTTT
TRBV7-2,many,.,TRBJ2-5,CASSLAGLRETQYF,TGTGCTAGCAGCTTGGCGGGCCTTCGAGAGACCCAGTACTTC
TRBV25-1,few,.,TRBJ1-6,CASSDRMGGNNSPLHF,TGTGCCAGCAGCGACAGGATGGGGGGTAATAATTCACCCCTCCACTTT
TRBV7-2,.,TRBD2,TRBJ2-7,CASSLRGTTQGEQYF,TGCGCCAGCAGCTTACGTGGGACTACCCAGGGCGAGCAGTACTTC
TRBV2,.,TRBD2,TRBJ2-3,CASSDWRGWTDTQYF,TGTGCCAGCAGTGACTGGCGGGGGTGGACAGATACGCAGTATTTT
TRBV30,.,.,TRBJ2-5,CAWSGPGETQYF,TGTGCCTGGAGTGGACCGGGCGAGACCCAGTACTTC
TRBV5-1,.,.,TRBJ2-1,CASSSAGQPHEQFF,TGCGCCAGCAGCTCGGCCGGACAGCCTCATGAGCAGTTCTTC
TRBV29-1,many,.,TRBJ2-4,CSVGGAWDKNIQYF,TGCAGCGTTGGGGGGGCTTGGGACAAAAACATTCAGTACTTC
TRBV6-2/TRBV6-3,many,.,TRBJ2-3,CASSYQQGRDTQYF,TGTGCCAGCAGTTACCAGCAGGGGAGAGATACGCAGTATTTT
TRBV4-3,many,TRBD2,TRBJ2-1,CASSQGPGGNEQFF,TGCGCCAGCAGCCAGGGACCGGGGGGCAATGAGCAGTTCTTC
TRBV5-1,many,.,TRBJ1-5,CASSLATDQPQHF,TGCGCCAGCAGCTTGGCGACGGATCAGCCCCAGCATTTT
TRBV25-1,many,.,TRBJ1-2,CASSELPANYGYTF,TGTGCCAGCAGTGAATTACCAGCTAACTATGGCTACACCTTC
TRBV24-1,few,.,TRBJ1-5,CATSDAGNQPQHF,TGTGCCACCAGTGATGCTGGGAATCAGCCCCAGCATTTT
TRBV20-1,many,.,TRBJ2-3,CSARDHRGAVDTQYF,TGCAGTGCTAGGGACCATCGGGGAGCCGTAGATACGCAGTATTTT
TRBV5-1,many,TRBD1,TRBJ2-6,CASQQGTGANVLTF,TGCGCCAGCCAACAGGGGACTGGGGCCAACGTCCTGACTTTC
TRBV2,.,.,TRBJ1-2,CASSEALGADGYTF,TGTGCCAGCAGTGAAGCCTTGGGGGCCGATGGCTACACCTTC
TRBV10-3,.,TRBD2,TRBJ2-1,CAISAAGGPLDEQFF,TGTGCCATCAGTGCCGCGGGGGGCCCCCTAGATGAGCAGTTCTTC
TRBV20-1,few,TRBD1,TRBJ1-6,CSATTRDRVSDSPLHF,TGCAGTGCTACGACCCGGGACAGGGTTTCTGATTCACCCCTCCACTTT
TRBV7-8,many,TRBD2,TRBJ2-5,CASSPSGGEETQYF,TGTGCCAGCAGCCCCTCGGGGGGAGAGGAGACCCAGTACTTC
TRBV12-3/TRBV12-4,.,.,TRBJ2-3,CASSLGIRADVEYF,TGTGCCAGCAGTTTAGGAATAAGGGCAGATGTGGAATATTTT
TRBV15,.,.,TRBJ2-2,CATRTGSTAGELFF,TGTGCCACCAGGACGGGATCGACGGCCGGGGAGCTGTTTTTT
TRBV6-2/TRBV6-3,many,.,TRBJ2-3,CASSDNLSTDTQYF,TGTGCCAGCAGTGACAATTTAAGCACAGATACGCAGTATTTT
TRBV6-5,.,.,TRBJ1-1,CASKRGTNTEAFF,TGTGCCAGCAAGAGGGGGACAAACACTGAAGCTTTCTTT
TRBV5-1,many,.,TRBJ2-7,CASSVGPRVFGDYEQYF,TGCGCCAGCAGCGTAGGGCCCAGGGTTTTCGGTGACTACGAGCAGTACTTC
TRBV4-3,many,.,TRBJ2-3,CASSQVIVGGSTDTQYF,TGCGCCAGCAGCCAAGTGATAGTGGGGGGCAGCACAGATACGCAGTATTTT
TRBV7-2,few,.,TRBJ2-7,CASSFTGPYEQYF,TGTGCCAGCAGCTTTACTGGACCCTACGAGCAGTACTTC
TRBV28,many,TRBD1,TRBJ1-2,CASSTPTGGIYGYTF,TGTGCCAGCAGTACCCCGACAGGGGGCATCTATGGCTACACCTTC
TRBV7-2,many,.,TRBJ2-7,CASRSSEGQYF,TGTGCCAGCAGGTCCAGTGAAGGGCAGTACTTC
TRBV20-1,many,TRBD2,TRBJ2-1,CSARGYSGGAYNEQFF,TGCAGTGCTAGAGGATATAGCGGGGGGGCCTACAATGAGCAGTTCTTC
TRBV28,few,.,TRBJ2-5,CASPQRTGMEQYF,TGTGCCAGTCCACAAAGGACGGGGATGGAGCAGTACTTC
TRBV7-2,many,.,TRBJ1-5,CASSLESVLSPNQPQHF,TGTGCCAGCAGCTTAGAATCGGTTCTCTCCCCCAATCAGCCCCAGCATTTT
TRBV18,.,.,TRBJ1-5,CASSPRDKGPGWPQHF,TGTGCCAGCTCACCACGGGACAAGGGGCCGGGTTGGCCCCAGCATTTT
TRBV6-5,many,.,TRBJ2-7,CASRNVRPAYEQYF,TGTGCCAGCAGAAACGTGAGGCCGGCCTACGAGCAGTACTTC
TRBV12-3/TRBV12-4,many,TRBD1,TRBJ2-4,CASTRDSKAKNIQYF,TGTGCCAGCACCCGGGACAGCAAAGCCAAAAACATTCAGTACTTC
TRBV5-6,few,.,TRBJ2-2,CASSLDRFTGELFF,TGTGCCAGCAGCTTAGACAGGTTCACCGGGGAGCTGTTTTTT
TRBV27,many,.,TRBJ1-2,CASSPRVYLDGYTF,TGTGCCAGCAGTCCCCGAGTTTATTTGGATGGCTACACCTTC
TRBV5-1,.,.,TRBJ2-3,CASSLEGRPFALGRTDTQYF,TGCGCCAGCAGCTTGGAGGGTAGGCCGTTCGCCCTTGGGAGGACAGATACGCAGTATTTT
TRBV20-1,many,TRBD2,TRBJ2-1,CSARVAGVNEQFF,TGCAGTGCTAGAGTAGCGGGGGTCAATGAGCAGTTCTTC
TRBV20-1,many,TRBD1,TRBJ2-1,CSATKQQGYNEQFF,TGCAGTGCTACTAAACAACAGGGGTACAATGAGCAGTTCTTC
TRBV27,few,.,TRBJ1-2,CASSFLFDGINNYGYTF,TGTGCCAGCAGTTTCCTCTTCGACGGTATTAATAACTATGGCTACACCTTC
TRBV7-2,few,.,TRBJ2-3,CASSSSGASDTQYF,TGTGCCAGCAGCTCCTCCGGGGCCTCAGATACGCAGTATTTT
TRBV12-3/TRBV12-4,many,.,TRBJ2-5,CASSSSRETQYF,TGTGCCAGCAGTTCGAGTAGGGAGACCCAGTACTTC
TRBV6-1,many,TRBD1,TRBJ2-2,CASSAGDRYLPGELFF,TGTGCCAGCAGTGCCGGGGACAGGTATCTTCCCGGGGAGCTGTTTTTT
TRBV21-1,few,.,TRBJ1-1,CASSKYRDTEAFF,TGTGCCAGCAGCAAGTACAGGGACACTGAAGCTTTCTTT
TRBV6-2/TRBV6-3,few,TRBD1,TRBJ2-4,CASSYSTGNIQYF,TGTGCCAGCAGTTACTCGACAGGGAACATTCAGTACTTC
TRBV11-1,few,TRBD2,TRBJ2-5,CASSSSGGALYEQYF,TGTGCCAGCAGCTCGAGCGGGGGGGCCTTATATGAGCAGTACTTC